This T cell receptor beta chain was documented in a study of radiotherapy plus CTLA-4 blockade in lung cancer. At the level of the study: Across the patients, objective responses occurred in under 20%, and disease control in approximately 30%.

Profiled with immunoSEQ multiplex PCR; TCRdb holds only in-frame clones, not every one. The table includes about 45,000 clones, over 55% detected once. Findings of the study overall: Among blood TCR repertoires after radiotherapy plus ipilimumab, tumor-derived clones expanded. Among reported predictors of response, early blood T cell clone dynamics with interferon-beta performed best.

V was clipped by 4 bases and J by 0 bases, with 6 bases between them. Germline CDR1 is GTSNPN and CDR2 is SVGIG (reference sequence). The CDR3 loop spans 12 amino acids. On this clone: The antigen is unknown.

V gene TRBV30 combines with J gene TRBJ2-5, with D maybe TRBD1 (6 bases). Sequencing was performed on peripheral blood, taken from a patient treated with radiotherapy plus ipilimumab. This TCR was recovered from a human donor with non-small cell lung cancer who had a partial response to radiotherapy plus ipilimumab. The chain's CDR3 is CAWNRDQETQYF. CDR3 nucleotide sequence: TGTGCCTGGAACAGGGACCAAGAGACCCAGTACTTC. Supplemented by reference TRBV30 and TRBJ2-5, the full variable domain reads SQTIHQWPATLVQPVGSPLSLECTVEGTSNPNLYWYRQAAGRGLQLLFYSVGIGQISSEVPQNLSASRPQDRQFILSSKKLLLSDSGFYLCAWNRDQETQYFGPGTRLLVL.